These T cell receptor beta chains were read from a single sample in a study of control samples from healthy donors and cancer patients. The assay was immunoSEQ multiplex PCR, and TCRdb's table has in-frame clones only and misses some. This sample carries about 120,000 clones, over 75% of them seen once, and the ten largest clones take 0.95% to 1.3%. The specimen sequenced was PBMCs. The receptors come from a woman between 45 and 65 years old with colorectal cancer. The CDR3 runs from the conserved cysteine through the conserved F or W. Fields, in order: clone size, J gene, V gene, CDR3 length, D gene, CDR3 protein, CDR3 DNA. The D gene is left open where the match is weak. Size is stated for part of the rows, as once, few or many counts, or as a class when the clone is expanded.

NA TRBJ2-3 TRBV2 12 NA CASSEGNKKQYF TGTGCCAGCAGTGAAGGCAACAAGAAGCAGTATTTT
NA TRBJ2-3 TRBV19 13 NA CASSTGPTDTQYF TGTGCCAGTAGTACGGGACCGACAGATACGCAGTATTTT
NA TRBJ1-1 TRBV10-3 14 NA CAISIGGESTEAFF TGTGCCATCAGTATAGGAGGGGAGAGCACTGAAGCTTTCTTT
NA TRBJ2-2 TRBV10-1 16 NA CASSSSGTANTGELFF TGCGCCAGCAGTTCTTCAGGGACGGCGAACACCGGGGAGCTGTTTTTT
few TRBJ2-2 TRBV7-6 15 TRBD1 CASSARTGSTGELFF TGTGCCAGCAGCGCCCGGACAGGATCAACCGGGGAGCTGTTTTTT
NA TRBJ2-7 TRBV19 16 NA CASSPLETGPTTEQYF TGTGCCAGTAGTCCCCTAGAGACAGGACCTACTACCGAGCAGTACTTC
NA TRBJ1-2 TRBV19 16 TRBD1 CASSIIPGQGYYGYTF TGTGCCAGTAGTATTATCCCGGGACAGGGGTACTATGGCTACACCTTC
NA TRBJ2-7 TRBV5-1 13 NA CASSPTVSYEQYF TGCGCCAGTTCTCCGACAGTGAGCTACGAGCAGTACTTC
NA TRBJ2-3 TRBV5-6 15 NA CASSRVAGNTDTQYF TGTGCCAGCAGCCGGGTGGCGGGTAACACAGATACGCAGTATTTT
once TRBJ2-5 TRBV11-2 15 TRBD2 CASSPGGLAEETQYF TGTGCCAGCAGTCCTGGGGGACTAGCGGAAGAGACCCAGTACTTC
NA TRBJ2-7 TRBV19 15 TRBD2 CASSKGTSGSYEQYF TGTGCCAGTAGTAAAGGGACTAGCGGGTCCTACGAGCAGTACTTC